Listed below are T cell receptor beta chains from one sample, sequenced in a study of T cell repertoires in ileal Crohn's disease. The data were produced by immunoSEQ multiplex PCR, yet TCRdb's version contains in-frame clones alone and is incomplete. Here the sample spans several thousand clones, approximately 79% being singletons. Sequenced sample: ileal tissue. The receptors were gathered from an adult with Crohn's disease. Both conserved end residues are part of each CDR3. The order of the fields is V gene, J gene, D gene, clone size, CDR3 DNA, CDR3 protein. The D gene is left open where the match is weak. Clone size is shown for a subset of rows, as once, few, many or a class of expanded clone.

TRBV11-2,TRBJ2-7,TRBD1,-,TGTGCCAGCAGCTCTGGACAGGGGAAATACGGGCAGTACTTC,CASSSGQGKYGQYF
TRBV25-1,TRBJ1-2,-,-,TGTGCCAGCAGTGAATTCAATGGCTACACCTTC,CASSEFNGYTF
TRBV9,TRBJ2-1,TRBD2,-,TGTGCCAGCAGCGTAGATCCTGGGGCTAGCGGGAGGAATGAGCAGTTCTTC,CASSVDPGASGRNEQFF
TRBV6-5,TRBJ1-5,TRBD1,-,TGTGCCAGCAGCCCCACAGGGGTTGGCAATCAGCCCCAGCATTTT,CASSPTGVGNQPQHF
TRBV5-1,TRBJ1-6,-,-,TGCGCCAGCAGCTTGGCCTCCATAACGGGGTCACCCCTCCACTTT,CASSLASITGSPLHF
TRBV19,TRBJ1-4,TRBD1,-,TGTGCCAGTAGTGGACAGGGGGAGTACGAAAAACTGTTTTTT,CASSGQGEYEKLFF
TRBV9,TRBJ2-7,TRBD2,-,TGTGCCAGCAGCGTAGCGGCGGGAGGGCTCTCCTACGAGCAGTACTTC,CASSVAAGGLSYEQYF
TRBV6-4,TRBJ1-1,-,-,TGTGCCAGCAGTGACGGAGGTATTGAGGCTGAAGCTTTCTTT,CASSDGGIEAEAFF
TRBV7-9,TRBJ1-1,-,few,TGTGCCAGCAGCTCAAGTTTGCGACAACGGAACACTGAAGCTTTCTTT,CASSSSLRQRNTEAFF
TRBV29-1,TRBJ1-6,TRBD1,-,TGCAGCGTTACCACAGGGGGATCTAATTCACCCCTCCACTTT,CSVTTGGSNSPLHF
TRBV15,TRBJ1-2,TRBD1,-,TGTGCCACCAGCAGAGGAACAGGGGGCTCCGTATACGGCTACACCTTC,CATSRGTGGSVYGYTF
TRBV7-6,TRBJ2-7,-,-,TGTGCCAGCAGCTTAGCCGGAGGGCCCTACGAGCAGTACTTC,CASSLAGGPYEQYF
TRBV6-1,TRBJ1-1,-,-,TGTGCCAGCAGTGAATATGGAGTAAGTGTGGCTGAAGCTTTCTTT,CASSEYGVSVAEAFF
TRBV6-1,TRBJ2-2,-,-,TGTGCCAGCAGTGCTTACACCGGGGAGCTGTTTTTT,CASSAYTGELFF
TRBV5-4,TRBJ2-7,-,-,TGTGCCACCGCGGGTCGGGGAACCTCCTACGAGCAGTACTTC,CATAGRGTSYEQYF
TRBV7-3,TRBJ2-7,-,-,TGTGCCAGCAGCTTAAATGTAGCGCGCACCTACGAGCAGTACTTC,CASSLNVARTYEQYF
TRBV5-4,TRBJ2-2,-,-,TGTGCCAGCAGCTTGGGGGGGCAGACGAACACCGGGGAGCTGTTTTTT,CASSLGGQTNTGELFF
TRBV28,TRBJ1-3,TRBD1,-,TGTGCCAGCGGACCATTAGCCGGGACAGGGAGAAACACCATATATTTT,CASGPLAGTGRNTIYF
TRBV7-2,TRBJ2-3,-,-,TGTGCCAGCAGCCCTATGGGGGGTTCCACAGATACGCAGTATTTT,CASSPMGGSTDTQYF
TRBV9,TRBJ2-5,-,-,TGTGCCAGCAGCGTAGTTCCGGACCAAGAGACCCAGTACTTC,CASSVVPDQETQYF
TRBV5-1,TRBJ1-1,-,-,TGCGCCAGCAGCTTGGTAGCGACACCGAACACTGAAGCTTTCTTT,CASSLVATPNTEAFF
TRBV29-1,TRBJ2-2,TRBD2,once,TGCAGCGTTGTGGTGCTAGCGGGAGCGAACACCGGGGAGCTGTTTTTT,CSVVVLAGANTGELFF
TRBV7-3,TRBJ1-1,-,-,TGTGCCAGCAGCTTATTGGCTTACACTGAAGCTTTCTTT,CASSLLAYTEAFF
TRBV6-1,TRBJ1-4,-,few,TGTGCCAGCAAGGAGGGCAGCTCGAATGAAAAACTGTTTTTT,CASKEGSSNEKLFF
TRBV15,TRBJ2-3,TRBD2,-,TGTGCCACCTTAGCGGGGTTGCTGACAGATACGCAGTATTTT,CATLAGLLTDTQYF
TRBV2,TRBJ1-2,-,-,TGTGCCAGCGCCCTGGGGGGATTTGAAAACTATGGCTACACCTTC,CASALGGFENYGYTF
TRBV7-8,TRBJ2-7,-,-,TGTGCCAGCAGCTTCGGTACGCTCTACGAGCAGTACTTC,CASSFGTLYEQYF
TRBV7-9,TRBJ1-1,-,-,TGTGCCAGCACCTCGGGAATGGGCAGGAACACTGAAGCTTTCTTT,CASTSGMGRNTEAFF
TRBV20-1,TRBJ2-7,-,once,TGCAGTGCTAGAAGAGTGGAGCAGTACTTC,CSARRVEQYF
TRBV5-1,TRBJ1-4,-,-,TGCGCCAGCAGCTTTCAGGGTGCAAAACTGTTTTTT,CASSFQGAKLFF
TRBV7-8,TRBJ2-5,-,-,TGTGCCAGCAGTATAAAGGGGTCACACCAGTACTTC,CASSIKGSHQYF
TRBV30,TRBJ1-1,TRBD1,-,TGTGCCTGGAGTGTACCGGGACAGAGGATCACTGAAGCTTTCTTT,CAWSVPGQRITEAFF
TRBV15,TRBJ1-3,-,-,TGTGCCACCAGCAGAGATCCGGGATTCTCTGGAAACACCATATATTTT,CATSRDPGFSGNTIYF
TRBV25-1,TRBJ2-1,TRBD2,-,TGTGCCAGCAGTGATGGGTTGGGGAGCGGGAGGGGCAATGAGCAGTTCTTC,CASSDGLGSGRGNEQFF
TRBV25-1,TRBJ2-2,-,-,TGTGCCAGCAGTGAAACCAGGACAGCGAACACCGGGGAGCTGTTTTTT,CASSETRTANTGELFF
TRBV5-1,TRBJ2-1,-,-,TGCGCCAGCACTCTGGGGGGGGCGGGTAATGAGCAGTTCTTC,CASTLGGAGNEQFF
TRBV15,TRBJ2-7,-,few,TGTGCCACCCAACGGCGGCACGGCGCCTACGAGCAGTACTTC,CATQRRHGAYEQYF
TRBV19,TRBJ2-7,TRBD2,-,TGTGCCAGTAACCCCGGGGGGGGTCTTGGCTACGAGCAGTACTTC,CASNPGGGLGYEQYF
TRBV9,TRBJ2-4,-,-,TGTGCCAGCAGCGTAGAGACTACTTTAGCCAAAAACATTCAGTACTTC,CASSVETTLAKNIQYF
TRBV6-1,TRBJ2-1,-,-,TGTGCCAGCGTTCCGACAGGCCAATACAATGAGCAGTTCTTC,CASVPTGQYNEQFF
TRBV11-3,TRBJ2-2,-,-,TGTGCCAGCAACTTCGTGAACACCGGGGAGCTGTTTTTT,CASNFVNTGELFF